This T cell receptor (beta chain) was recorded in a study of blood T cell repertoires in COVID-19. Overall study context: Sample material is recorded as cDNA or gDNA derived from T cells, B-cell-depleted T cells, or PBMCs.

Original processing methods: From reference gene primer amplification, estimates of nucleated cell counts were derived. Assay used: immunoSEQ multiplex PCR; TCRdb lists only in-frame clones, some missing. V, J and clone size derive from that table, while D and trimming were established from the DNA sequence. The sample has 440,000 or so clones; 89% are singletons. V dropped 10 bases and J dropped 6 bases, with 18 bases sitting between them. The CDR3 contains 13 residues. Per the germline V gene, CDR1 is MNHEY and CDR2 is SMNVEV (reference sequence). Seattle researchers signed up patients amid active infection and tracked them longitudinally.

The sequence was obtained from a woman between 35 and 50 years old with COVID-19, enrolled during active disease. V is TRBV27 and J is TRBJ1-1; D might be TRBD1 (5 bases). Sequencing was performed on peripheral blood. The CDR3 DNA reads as TGTGCCATCCCCGACACAGGAACCCCTGAAGCTTTCTTT. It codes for CAIPDTGTPEAFF.